The sequence of this T cell receptor (beta chain) was determined in a study of T cell repertoires in cytomegalovirus infection. Looking at the study overall: From public TCR beta signatures came an indication of both CMV infection and matching HLA type.

Study conclusions and caveats: Based on cumulative public TCR beta family frequency, carriers of CMV plus the relevant HLA were identified. In two of eight donors, the top clonotype was HLA-C-restricted CMV-specific.

TCRdb passed the reads through MiXCR, listing each CDR3 protein once. The sample lists 480,000 or so distinct CDR3 sequences, 11% occurring once. Deletions cut 1 base from V and 1 base from J, with 11 bases between. The CDR3 has 16 amino acids. From germline, CDR1 is LGHNT and CDR2 FRNRAP. This clonotype has a count of ten or more. Its antigen remains unidentified. The TCR sequence derives from a human donor in good health (CMV status not recorded). Some clones in this sample may be carry-over from other donors' samples. Sequencing was performed on PBMCs. This sequence joins TRBV12-5 and TRBJ1-5; D uncertain. DNA for the CDR3: TGTGCTAGTGGTTTGGCCACAAAAGGCAGCAATCAGCCCCAGCATTTT. The encoded protein is CASGLATKGSNQPQHF.